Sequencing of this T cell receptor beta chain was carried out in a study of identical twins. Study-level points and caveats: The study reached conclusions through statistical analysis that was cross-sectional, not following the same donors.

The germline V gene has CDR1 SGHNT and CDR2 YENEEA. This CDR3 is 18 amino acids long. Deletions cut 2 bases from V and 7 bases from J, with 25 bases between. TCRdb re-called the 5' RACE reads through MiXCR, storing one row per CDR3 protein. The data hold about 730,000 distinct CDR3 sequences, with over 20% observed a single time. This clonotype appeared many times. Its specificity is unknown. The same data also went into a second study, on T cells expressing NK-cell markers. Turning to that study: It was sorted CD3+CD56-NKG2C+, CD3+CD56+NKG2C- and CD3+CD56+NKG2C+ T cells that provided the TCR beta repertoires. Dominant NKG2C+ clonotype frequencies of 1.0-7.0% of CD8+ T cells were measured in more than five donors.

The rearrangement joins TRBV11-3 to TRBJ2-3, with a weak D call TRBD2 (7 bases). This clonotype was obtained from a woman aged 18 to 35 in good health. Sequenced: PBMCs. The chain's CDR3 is CASSLIGGGVRSRNTQYF. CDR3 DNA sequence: TGTGCCAGCAGCTTAATAGGAGGGGGGGTCCGGTCCCGCAATACGCAGTATTTT.